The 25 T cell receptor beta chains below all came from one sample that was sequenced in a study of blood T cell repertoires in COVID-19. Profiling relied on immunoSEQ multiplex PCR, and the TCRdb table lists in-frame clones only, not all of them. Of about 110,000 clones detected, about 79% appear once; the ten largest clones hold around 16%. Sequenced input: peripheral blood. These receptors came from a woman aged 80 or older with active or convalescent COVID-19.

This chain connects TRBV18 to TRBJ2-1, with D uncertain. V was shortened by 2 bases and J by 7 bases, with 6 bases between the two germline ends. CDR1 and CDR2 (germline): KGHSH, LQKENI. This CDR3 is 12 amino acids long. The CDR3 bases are TGTGCCAGCTCACCAGCGCGGAATGAGCAGTTCTTC. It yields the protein CASSPARNEQFF. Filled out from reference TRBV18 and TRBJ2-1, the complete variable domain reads NAGVMQNPRHLVRRRGQEARLRCSPMKGHSHVYWYRQLPEEGLKFMVYLQKENIIDESGMPKERFSAEFPKEGPSILRIQQVVRGDSAAYFCASSPARNEQFFGPGTRLTVL.

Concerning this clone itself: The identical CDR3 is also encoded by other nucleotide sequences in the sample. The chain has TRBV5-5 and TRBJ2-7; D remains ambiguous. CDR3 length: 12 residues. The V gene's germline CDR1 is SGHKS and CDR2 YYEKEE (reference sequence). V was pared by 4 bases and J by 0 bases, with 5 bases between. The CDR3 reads CASSLSSYEQYF. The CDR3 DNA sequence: TGTGCCAGCAGCCTATCCTCCTACGAGCAGTACTTC. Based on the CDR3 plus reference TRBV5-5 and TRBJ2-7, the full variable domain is DAGVTQSPTHLIKTRGQQVTLRCSPISGHKSVSWYQQVLGQGPQFIFQYYEKEERGRGNFPDRFSARQFPNYSSELNVNALLLGDSALYLCASSLSSYEQYFGPGTRLTVT.

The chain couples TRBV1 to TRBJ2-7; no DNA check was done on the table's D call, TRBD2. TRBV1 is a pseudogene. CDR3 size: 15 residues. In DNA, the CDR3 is TGCACCAGCACCTGGCGGCGGGGACCATCCTACGAGCAGTACTTC. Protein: CTSTWRRGPSYEQYF.

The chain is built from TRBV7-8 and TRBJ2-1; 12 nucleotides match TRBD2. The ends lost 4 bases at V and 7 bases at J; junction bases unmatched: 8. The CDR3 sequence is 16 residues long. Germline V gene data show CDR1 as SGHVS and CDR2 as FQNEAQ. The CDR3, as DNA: TGTGCCAGCAGCTCCCGACTAGCGGGAGCAAGGAATGAGCAGTTCTTC. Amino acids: CASSSRLAGARNEQFF. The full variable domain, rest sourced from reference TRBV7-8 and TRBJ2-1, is GAGVSQSPRYKVAKRGQDVALRCDPISGHVSLFWYQQALGQGPEFLTYFQNEAQLDKSGLPSDRFFAERPEGSVSTLKIQRTQQEDSAVYLCASSSRLAGARNEQFFGPGTRLTVL.

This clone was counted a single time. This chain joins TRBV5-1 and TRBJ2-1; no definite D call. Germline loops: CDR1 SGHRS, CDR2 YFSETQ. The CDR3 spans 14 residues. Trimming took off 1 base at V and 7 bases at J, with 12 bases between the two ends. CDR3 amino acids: CASSLIVGRNEQFF. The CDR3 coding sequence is TGCGCCAGCAGCTTGATTGTGGGCCGGAATGAGCAGTTCTTC.

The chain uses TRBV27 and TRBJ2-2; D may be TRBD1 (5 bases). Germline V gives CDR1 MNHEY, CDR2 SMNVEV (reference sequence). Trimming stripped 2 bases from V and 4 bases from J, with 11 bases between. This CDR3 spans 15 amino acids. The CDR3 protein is CASSLLGAGTGELFF. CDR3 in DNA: TGTGCCAGCAGTTTACTAGGGGCTGGCACCGGGGAGCTGTTTTTT.

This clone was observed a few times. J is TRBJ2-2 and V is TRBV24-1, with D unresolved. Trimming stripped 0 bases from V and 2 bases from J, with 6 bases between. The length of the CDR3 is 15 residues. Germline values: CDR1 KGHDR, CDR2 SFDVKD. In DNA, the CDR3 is TGTGCCACCAGTGATTTGAGACACAACACCGGGGAGCTGTTTTTT. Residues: CATSDLRHNTGELFF.

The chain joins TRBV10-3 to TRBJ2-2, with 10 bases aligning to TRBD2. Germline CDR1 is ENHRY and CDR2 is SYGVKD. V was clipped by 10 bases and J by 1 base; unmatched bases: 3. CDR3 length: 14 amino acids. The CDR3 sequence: CASEREGNTGELFF. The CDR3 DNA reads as TGTGCCAGCGAGCGGGAGGGGAACACCGGGGAGCTGTTTTTT.

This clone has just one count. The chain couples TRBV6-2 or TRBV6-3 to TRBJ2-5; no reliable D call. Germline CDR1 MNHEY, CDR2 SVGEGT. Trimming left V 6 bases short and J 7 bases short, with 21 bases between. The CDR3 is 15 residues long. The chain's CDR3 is CASSHLPRVRGTQYF. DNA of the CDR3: TGTGCCAGCAGCCACCTCCCGCGTGTTAGAGGGACCCAGTACTTC.

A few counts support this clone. The CDR3: CASSYPSGHLYNEQFF. The CDR3 region has the DNA TGTGCCAGCAGTTACCCCTCGGGACATCTTTACAATGAGCAGTTCTTC. The V and J genes are TRBV6-6 and TRBJ2-1; a possible D gene is TRBD1 (6 bases). The germline V and J ends were trimmed by 2 bases and 4 bases, with 15 bases remaining between them. CDR1 is MNHNY, CDR2 SVGAGI, per germline (reference sequence). CDR3 length: 16 residues.

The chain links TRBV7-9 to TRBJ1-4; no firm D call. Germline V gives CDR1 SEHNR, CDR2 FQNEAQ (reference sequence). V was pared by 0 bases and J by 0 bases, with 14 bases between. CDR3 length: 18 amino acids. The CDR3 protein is CASSLASWSGATNEKLFF. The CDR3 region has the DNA TGTGCCAGCAGCTTAGCATCCTGGAGCGGTGCAACTAATGAAAAACTGTTTTTT.

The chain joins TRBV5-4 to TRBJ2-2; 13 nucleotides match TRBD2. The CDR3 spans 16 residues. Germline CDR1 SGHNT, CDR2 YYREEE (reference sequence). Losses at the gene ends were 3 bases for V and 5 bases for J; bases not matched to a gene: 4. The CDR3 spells CASSSLAGGGTGELFF. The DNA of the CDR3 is TGTGCCAGCAGCTCACTAGCGGGAGGGGGTACCGGGGAGCTGTTTTTT.

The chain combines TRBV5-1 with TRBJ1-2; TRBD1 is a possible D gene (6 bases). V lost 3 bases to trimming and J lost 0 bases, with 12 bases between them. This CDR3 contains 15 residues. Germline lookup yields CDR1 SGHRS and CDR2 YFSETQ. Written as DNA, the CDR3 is TGCGCCAGCAGCTCGCGCGGACAGACTAACTATGGCTACACCTTC. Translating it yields CASSSRGQTNYGYTF.

In nucleotides, the CDR3 is TGTGCCAGTCCCCTGAGTTCCTACGAGCAGTACTTC. Translation: CASPLSSYEQYF. The chain joins TRBV14 to TRBJ2-7; the D is unclear. This CDR3 contains 12 residues. V lost 9 bases to trimming and J lost 1 base, with 10 bases between them. Germline V lookup: CDR1 SGHDN, CDR2 FVKESK.

This CDR3 is CASSPGLAVYNEQFF. In nucleotides, the CDR3 is TGTGCCAGCAGTCCCGGACTAGCGGTCTACAATGAGCAGTTCTTC. The chain recombines TRBV27 with TRBJ2-1; 10 bases match TRBD2. Germline V CDR1 and CDR2: MNHEY, SMNVEV (reference sequence). V gave up 5 bases and J gave up 3 bases; unmatched junction bases: 4. CDR3 length equals 15 residues.

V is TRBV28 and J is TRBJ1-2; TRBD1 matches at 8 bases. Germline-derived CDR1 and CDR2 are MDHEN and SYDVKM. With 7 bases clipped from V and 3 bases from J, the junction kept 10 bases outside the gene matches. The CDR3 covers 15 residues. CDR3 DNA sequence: TGTGCCAGCACCCCGGGGGCAGGGGGCTACTATGGCTACACCTTC. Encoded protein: CASTPGAGGYYGYTF.

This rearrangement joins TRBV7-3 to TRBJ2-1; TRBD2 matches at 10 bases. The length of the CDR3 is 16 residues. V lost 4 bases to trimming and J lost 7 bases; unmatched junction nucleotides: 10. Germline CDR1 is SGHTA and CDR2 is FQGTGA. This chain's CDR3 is CASSSGAGGRWNEQFF. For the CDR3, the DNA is TGTGCCAGCAGCTCCGGAGCGGGAGGGCGGTGGAATGAGCAGTTCTTC.

DNA for the CDR3: TGTGCCAGCAGCCGCAGCGGGGGAATCCCCGGGGAGCTGTTTTTT. As protein: CASSRSGGIPGELFF. V usage is TRBV11-1 and J usage is TRBJ2-2; 8 bases map to TRBD2. Germline V gene sequence: CDR1 SGHAT, CDR2 FQDESV (reference sequence). The CDR3 is made up of 15 amino acids. The ends lost 5 bases at V and 6 bases at J; junction bases unmatched: 8. The full variable domain, with the rest looked up from reference TRBV11-1 and TRBJ2-2, is EAEVAQSPRYKITEKSQAVAFWCDPISGHATLYWYRQILGQGPELLVQFQDESVVDDSQLPKDRFSAERLKGVDSTLKIQPAELGDSAMYLCASSRSGGIPGELFFGEGSRLTVL.

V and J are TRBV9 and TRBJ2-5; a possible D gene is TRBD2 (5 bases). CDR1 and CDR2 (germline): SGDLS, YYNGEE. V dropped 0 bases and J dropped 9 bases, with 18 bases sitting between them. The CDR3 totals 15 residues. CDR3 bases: TGTGCCAGCAGCGTAGGTGAAGGGCGCGGGTCGCCCCAGTACTTC. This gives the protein CASSVGEGRGSPQYF.

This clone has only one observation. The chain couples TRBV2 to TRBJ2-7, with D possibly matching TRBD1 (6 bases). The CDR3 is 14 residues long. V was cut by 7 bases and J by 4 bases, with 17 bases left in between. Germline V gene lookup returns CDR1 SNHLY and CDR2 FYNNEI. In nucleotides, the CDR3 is TGTGCCAGCAACGGCCCAGGGGCCCTTTACGAGCAGTACTTC. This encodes CASNGPGALYEQYF. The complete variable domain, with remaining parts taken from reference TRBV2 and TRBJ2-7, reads EPEVTQTPSHQVTQMGQEVILRCVPISNHLYFYWYRQILGQKVEFLVSFYNNEISEKSEIFDDQFSVERPDGSNFTLKIRSTKLEDSAMYFCASNGPGALYEQYFGPGTRLTVT.

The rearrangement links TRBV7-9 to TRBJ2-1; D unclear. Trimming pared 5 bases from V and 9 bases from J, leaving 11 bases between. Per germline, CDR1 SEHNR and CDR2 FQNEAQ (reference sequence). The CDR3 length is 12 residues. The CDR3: CASSPLLFEQFF. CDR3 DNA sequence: TGTGCCAGCAGCCCCCTTTTATTTGAGCAGTTCTTC.

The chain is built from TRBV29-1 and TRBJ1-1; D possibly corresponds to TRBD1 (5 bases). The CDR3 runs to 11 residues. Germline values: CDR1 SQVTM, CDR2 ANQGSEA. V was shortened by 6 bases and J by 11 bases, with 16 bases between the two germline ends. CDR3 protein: CSVAGGGGAFF. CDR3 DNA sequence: TGCAGCGTCGCGGGGGGAGGTGGGGCTTTCTTT.

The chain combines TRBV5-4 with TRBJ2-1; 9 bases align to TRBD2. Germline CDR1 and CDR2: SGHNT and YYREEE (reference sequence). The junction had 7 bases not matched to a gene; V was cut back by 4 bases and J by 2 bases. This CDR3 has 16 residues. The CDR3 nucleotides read TGTGCCAGCAGCCGCGGACTAGCGCTAACCTACAATGAGCAGTTCTTC. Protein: CASSRGLALTYNEQFF.

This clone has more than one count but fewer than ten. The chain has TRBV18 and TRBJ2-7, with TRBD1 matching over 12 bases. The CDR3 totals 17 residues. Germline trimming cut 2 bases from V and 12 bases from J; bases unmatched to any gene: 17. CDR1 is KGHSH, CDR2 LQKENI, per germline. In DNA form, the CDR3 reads TGTGCCAGCTCACCAGAGACCGGGACAGGGGGCGTCCTGGGCGGGTACTTC. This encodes CASSPETGTGGVLGGYF.

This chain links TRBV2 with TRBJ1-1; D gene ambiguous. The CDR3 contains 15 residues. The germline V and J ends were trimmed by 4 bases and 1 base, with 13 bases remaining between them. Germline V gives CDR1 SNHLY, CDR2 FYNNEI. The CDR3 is CASSGAGYSNTEAFF. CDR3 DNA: TGTGCCAGCAGTGGGGCAGGATATTCGAACACTGAAGCTTTCTTT.